This TCR beta chain was observed in a study of cytomegalovirus exposure and HLA in healthy donors. The study, taken as a whole, reports: Most of the CMV-associated TCR beta chains (in a later analysis) appeared to be HLA-restricted. The authors listed 150 to 200 TCR beta chains as cytomegalovirus-associated.

This clone was detected once. Its antigen is unknown. PCR involved 60 Vbeta and 13 Jbeta primers. The data were produced by immunoSEQ multiplex PCR, yet TCRdb's version contains in-frame clones alone and is incomplete. The sample records 150,000 to 200,000 clones, 68% being singletons. Germline V gene sequence: CDR1 KGHSH, CDR2 LQKENI. V gave up 2 bases and J gave up 5 bases, with 6 bases separating them. The CDR3 length is 12 residues. The rearrangement uses TRBV18 and TRBJ2-5, with D hard to call. The specimen was PBMCs. This receptor was taken from a woman between 35 and 50 years old in good health and CMV-seropositive. For the CDR3, the DNA is TGTGCCAGCTCACCAGAGAGGGAGACCCAGTACTTC. Translated, it gives CASSPERETQYF.